These 18 T cell receptor beta chains originate from one sample sequenced in a study of blood T cell repertoires in COVID-19. The protocol was immunoSEQ multiplex PCR, while the TCRdb copy is restricted to in-frame clones and leaves out a portion. The data contain 230,000 or so clones, more than 65% of them singletons. The sequencing input was peripheral blood. These receptors all stem from a man aged 40-50 years who had recovered from COVID-19.

This chain connects TRBV6-2 or TRBV6-3 to TRBJ2-1, with 11 bases that match TRBD2. V was pared by 6 bases and J by 7 bases, with 11 bases of the junction left unmatched. Germline assignment: CDR1 MNHEY and CDR2 SVGEGT. The CDR3 is made up of 16 amino acids. CDR3 nucleotide sequence: TGTGCCAGCAGCCCTATCGCACTAGCGGGAGCAAATGAGCAGTTCTTC. It codes for CASSPIALAGANEQFF.

The V gene is TRBV2, the J gene TRBJ2-5, with unresolved D. CDR1 SNHLY and CDR2 FYNNEI come from the germline V gene. V shed 0 bases and J shed 5 bases, with 13 bases lying between them. This CDR3 is 15 amino acids long. The CDR3 loop reads CASSEAWRPMETQYF. As DNA, the CDR3 is TGTGCCAGCAGTGAAGCTTGGCGGCCTATGGAGACCCAGTACTTC.

The chain employs TRBV5-1 and TRBJ2-2; unclear D gene. CDR3 size: 14 residues. Germline CDR1 reads SGHRS; CDR2 reads YFSETQ. Trimming removed 3 bases at V and 4 bases at J, with 10 bases between. This CDR3 reads CASSSRTATGELFF. The CDR3 region has the DNA TGCGCCAGCAGCTCCAGAACAGCCACCGGGGAGCTGTTTTTT.

CDR3 DNA: TGTGCCAGCATTGTTGACAGGGTGAACTATGGCTACACCTTC. It is translated as CASIVDRVNYGYTF. J is TRBJ1-2 and V is TRBV6-5, with 7 bases lining up with TRBD1. The CDR3 consists of 14 residues. Trimming removed 7 bases from V and 2 bases from J; junction bases left unmatched: 7. The germline CDR1 and CDR2 sequences are MNHEY and SVGAGI.

This clone was counted at least ten times. The chain links TRBV7-9 to TRBJ1-1, with 9 bases lining up with TRBD1. The V and J ends lost 3 bases and 5 bases, in that order; junction bases with no gene match: 7. This CDR3 has 15 amino acids. Germline lookup yields CDR1 SEHNR and CDR2 FQNEAQ (reference sequence). The DNA for the CDR3 is TGTGCCAGCAGCTTCACAGGGGGCGCGGGAACTGAAGCTTTCTTT. This translates into CASSFTGGAGTEAFF.

The chain has TRBV2 and TRBJ1-1; D is perhaps TRBD1 (6 bases). Germline values: CDR1 SNHLY, CDR2 FYNNEI. V lost 6 bases and J 2 bases, leaving 10 bases between the germline ends. The CDR3 is made up of 13 amino acids. DNA of the CDR3: TGTGCCAGCAGACTGGACAGAAACACTGAAGCTTTCTTT. Amino acid sequence: CASRLDRNTEAFF.

The rearrangement uses TRBV9 and TRBJ2-3, with D possibly TRBD2 on 6 matching bases. The CDR3 totals 15 residues. V lost 4 bases and J 3 bases, leaving 15 bases between the germline ends. In germline, CDR1 is SGDLS, CDR2 YYNGEE. CDR3 in amino acids: CASSQVNGGTDTQYF. The CDR3 coding sequence is TGTGCCAGCAGCCAAGTAAATGGGGGGACAGATACGCAGTATTTT.

The V gene is TRBV7-2, the J gene TRBJ2-3; the D gene is possibly TRBD1 (5 bases). The ends were cut back, 1 base at V and 0 bases at J, with 8 bases in the middle. The CDR3 consists of 15 residues. CDR1 is SGHTA and CDR2 is FQGNSA in the germline V gene. The chain's CDR3 is CASSLEGFSTDTQYF. The CDR3 nucleotides are TGTGCCAGCAGCTTAGAGGGGTTTAGCACAGATACGCAGTATTTT.

Concerning this clone: This sample includes further DNA sequences coding for the same CDR3. The chain couples TRBV15 to TRBJ1-2, with no clear D. CDR3 size: 12 residues. Germline lookup yields CDR1 LNHNV and CDR2 YYDKDF (reference sequence). V dropped 0 bases and J dropped 4 bases, with 3 bases sitting between them. The chain's CDR3 is CATSRDSYGYTF. The CDR3 DNA follows: TGTGCCACCAGCAGAGATAGCTATGGCTACACCTTC.

As concerns this clone: The sample carries other DNA sequences with the same CDR3. V gene TRBV18 combines with J gene TRBJ1-5; D is perhaps TRBD1 (5 bases). V lost 3 bases and J lost 5, with 8 bases in between. The CDR3 has 13 amino acids. CDR1 and CDR2 from the germline V gene are KGHSH and LQKENI. The chain's CDR3 is CASSPSRDQPQHF. CDR3 nucleotide sequence: TGTGCCAGCTCACCTTCCAGGGATCAGCCCCAGCATTTT.

The chain uses TRBV25-1 and TRBJ2-7; D perhaps matches TRBD2 (6 bases). With 6 bases removed from V and 2 bases from J, the gap between germline ends came to 11 bases. The CDR3 consists of 13 residues. Germline CDR1 MGHDK, CDR2 SYGVNS. CDR3 sequence reads: CASSPWRAYEQYF. The CDR3 DNA sequence: TGTGCCAGCAGCCCATGGAGGGCCTACGAGCAGTACTTC.

This chain uses TRBV11-3 with TRBJ2-1; tentative D call: TRBD1 (6 bases). Trimming left V 3 bases short and J 9 bases short, with 18 bases between. Germline CDR1 reads SGHNT; CDR2 reads YENEEA. The CDR3 covers 15 residues. CDR3 loop: CASSLVQGKNGEQFF. CDR3 in DNA: TGTGCCAGCAGCTTGGTGCAGGGGAAAAACGGTGAGCAGTTCTTC.

The chain carries TRBV19 and TRBJ2-7; 11 positions match TRBD1. The CDR3 has 15 amino acids. The germline V gene encodes CDR1 LNHDA and CDR2 SQIVND (reference sequence). V shed 3 bases and J 4 bases; nucleotides not matched to a gene: 5. CDR3 coding DNA: TGTGCCAGTAGTATGGGGACAGGGGGGAATTACGAGCAGTACTTC. Amino acids: CASSMGTGGNYEQYF.

The CDR3 DNA reads as TGTGCCAGCAGCTTACGCCCGACAGGAAACTATAATTCACCCCTCCACTTT. Protein sequence: CASSLRPTGNYNSPLHF. The rearrangement uses TRBV11-2 and TRBJ1-6, with a weak D call TRBD1 (6 bases). Germline V gene lookup returns CDR1 SGHAT and CDR2 FQNNGV. V dropped 2 bases and J dropped 3 bases, with 14 bases sitting between them. The CDR3 runs to 17 residues.

The gene calls are TRBV10-2 and TRBJ2-2; D is uncertain. The germline V gene encodes CDR1 WSHSY and CDR2 SAAADI. CDR3 length equals 15 residues. The V and J ends lost 2 bases and 7 bases respectively, with 14 bases between them. CDR3 DNA: TGCGCCAGCAGTGAGAGGCCGGCGGTGGTCGGGGAGCTGTTTTTT. This sequence encodes CASSERPAVVGELFF.

The chain has TRBV11-2 and TRBJ2-7, with 9 bases identical to TRBD1. CDR3 length: 16 amino acids. The germline CDR1 and CDR2 sequences are SGHAT and FQNNGV. V lost 6 bases, J lost 2 bases, and 11 bases stayed unmatched. For the CDR3, the DNA is TGTGCCAGCAGTTCTTTAGGAAGGACAGGGGCCTACGAGCAGTACTTC. The encoded protein is CASSSLGRTGAYEQYF.

The rearrangement links TRBV11-2 to TRBJ2-5, with TRBD2 matching over 8 bases. Germline V gives CDR1 SGHAT, CDR2 FQNNGV. There are 16 residues in the CDR3. The V and J ends lost 1 base and 0 bases, in that order; junction bases with no gene match: 4. CDR3 sequence: CASSLVVAGYQETQYF. CDR3 sequence (DNA): TGTGCCAGCAGCTTAGTGGTAGCGGGGTACCAAGAGACCCAGTACTTC.

This chain uses TRBV9 with TRBJ1-1; D is unresolved. This CDR3 contains 12 residues. The ends were cut back, 0 bases at V and 7 bases at J, with 7 bases in the middle. Germline V lookup: CDR1 SGDLS, CDR2 YYNGEE. CDR3: CASSVGAGEAFF. CDR3 sequence (DNA): TGTGCCAGCAGCGTAGGAGCGGGTGAAGCTTTCTTT.